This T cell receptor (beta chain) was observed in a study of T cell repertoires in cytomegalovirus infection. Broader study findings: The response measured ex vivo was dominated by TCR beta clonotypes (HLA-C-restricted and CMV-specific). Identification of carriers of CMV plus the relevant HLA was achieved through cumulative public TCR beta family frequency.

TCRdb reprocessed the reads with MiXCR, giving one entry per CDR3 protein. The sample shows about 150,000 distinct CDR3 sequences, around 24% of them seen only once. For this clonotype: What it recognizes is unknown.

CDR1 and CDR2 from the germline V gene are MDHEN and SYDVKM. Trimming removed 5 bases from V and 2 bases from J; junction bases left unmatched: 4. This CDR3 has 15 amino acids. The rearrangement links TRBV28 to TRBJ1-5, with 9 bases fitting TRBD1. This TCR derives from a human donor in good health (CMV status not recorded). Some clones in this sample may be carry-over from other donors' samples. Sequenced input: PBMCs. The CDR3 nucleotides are TGTGCCAGCAGTCCCGGGACAGGGCGCAATCAGCCCCAGCATTTT. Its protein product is CASSPGTGRNQPQHF. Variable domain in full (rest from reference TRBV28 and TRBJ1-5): DVKVTQSSRYLVKRTGEKVFLECVQDMDHENMFWYRQDPGLGLRLIYFSYDVKMKEKGDIPEGYSVSREKKERFSLILESASTNQTSMYLCASSPGTGRNQPQHFGDGTRLSIL.